The 4 T cell receptor beta chains listed next were all sequenced from one sample in a study of metastatic and nonmetastatic thyroid tumors. Using MiXCR, TCRdb re-called clones from the PCR reads. The data hold roughly 58,000 clones, with less than 5% observed a single time. Not a single patient had been given any form of treatment at any point before undergoing thyroid surgery. The sample consisted of blood. The receptors were sampled from a female donor with papillary thyroid cancer or a benign thyroid nodule (not recorded which). Some clones in this sample may be carry-over from other donors' samples.

This clone has a count of ten or more. V and J are TRBV6-1 and TRBJ1-2; tentatively, D is TRBD1 (5 bases). V was clipped by 5 bases and J by 3 bases, with 19 bases between them. From germline, CDR1 is MNHNS and CDR2 SASEGT. The CDR3 totals 16 residues. The CDR3 DNA follows: TGTGCCAGCAGTTCCTTTAACGGGGCGGGTGACTATGGCTACACCTTC. Protein sequence: CASSSFNGAGDYGYTF.

The gene calls are TRBV4-2 and TRBJ2-2; 9 nucleotides line up with TRBD2. There are 21 residues in the CDR3. Germline V gene data show CDR1 as LGHNA and CDR2 as YNFKEQ. V lost 1 base to trimming and J lost 0 bases; unmatched junction nucleotides: 15. CDR3 nucleotide sequence: TGTGCCAGCAGCCAAGTTTATCCAGCGGGAGGACTACTCTCGAACACCGGGGAGCTGTTTTTT. Encoded protein: CASSQVYPAGGLLSNTGELFF.

This clone was detected many times. The V and J genes are TRBV3-1 and TRBJ2-1, with 11 bases fitting TRBD2. The CDR3 runs to 16 residues. The ends lost 1 base at V and 7 bases at J; junction bases unmatched: 6. CDR1 and CDR2 from the germline V gene are LGHDT and YNNKEL (reference sequence). The CDR3: CASSQARLAGKNEQFF. The CDR3 DNA sequence: TGTGCCAGCAGCCAAGCGAGACTAGCGGGAAAGAATGAGCAGTTCTTC.

In its sample, this clone was seen many times. The chain combines TRBV28 with TRBJ2-1, with D hard to call. Germline lookup yields CDR1 MDHEN and CDR2 SYDVKM. Deletions cut 2 bases from V and 4 bases from J, with 3 bases between. This CDR3 has 12 amino acids. CDR3 sequence: CASSLNYNEQFF. The CDR3 nucleotides read TGTGCCAGCAGTTTAAATTACAATGAGCAGTTCTTC.